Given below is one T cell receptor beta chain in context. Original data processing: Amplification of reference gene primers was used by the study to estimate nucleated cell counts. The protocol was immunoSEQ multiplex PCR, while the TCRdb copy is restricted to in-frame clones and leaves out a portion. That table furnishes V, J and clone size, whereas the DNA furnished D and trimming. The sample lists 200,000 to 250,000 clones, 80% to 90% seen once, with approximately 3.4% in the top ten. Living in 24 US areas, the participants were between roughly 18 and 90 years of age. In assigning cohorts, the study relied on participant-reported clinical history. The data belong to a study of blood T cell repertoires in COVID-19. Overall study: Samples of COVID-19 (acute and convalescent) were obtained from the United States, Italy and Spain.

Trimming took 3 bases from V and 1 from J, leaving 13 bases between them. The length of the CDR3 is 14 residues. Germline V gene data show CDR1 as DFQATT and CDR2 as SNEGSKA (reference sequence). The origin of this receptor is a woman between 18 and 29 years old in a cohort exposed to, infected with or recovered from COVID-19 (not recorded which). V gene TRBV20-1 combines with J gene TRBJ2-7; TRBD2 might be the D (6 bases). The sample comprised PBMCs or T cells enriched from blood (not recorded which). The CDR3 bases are TGCAGTGCTAGTGTCGGGAGTGAGTCCTACGAGCAGTACTTC. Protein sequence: CSASVGSESYEQYF.